This entry concerns a single TCR beta chain. Allocation to cohorts depended on clinical history reported by the participants. In Cohort 3, a recovered donor had either two negative PCRs, clearance, or symptom resolution. These data are taken from a study of blood T cell repertoires in COVID-19. Study-level information: The samples span acute and convalescent COVID-19 from the United States, Italy and Spain. Sources were T cells, B-cell-depleted T cells, or PBMCs; the material itself was cDNA or gDNA.

The data were produced by immunoSEQ multiplex PCR, yet TCRdb's version contains in-frame clones alone and is incomplete. The data show about 480,000 clones, around 87% seen once. Germline loops: CDR1 SEHNR, CDR2 FQNEAQ (reference sequence). The CDR3 length is 16 residues. V was pared by 5 bases and J by 2 bases, with 15 bases between. The receptor's source is a woman between 40 and 50 years old who had recovered from COVID-19. V usage is TRBV7-9 and J usage is TRBJ1-4; no clear D. Sequencing was carried out using PBMCs or T cells enriched from blood (not recorded which). The CDR3 region is CASSPNNVATNEKLFF. CDR3 bases: TGTGCCAGCAGCCCCAACAACGTGGCCACTAATGAAAAACTGTTTTTT.